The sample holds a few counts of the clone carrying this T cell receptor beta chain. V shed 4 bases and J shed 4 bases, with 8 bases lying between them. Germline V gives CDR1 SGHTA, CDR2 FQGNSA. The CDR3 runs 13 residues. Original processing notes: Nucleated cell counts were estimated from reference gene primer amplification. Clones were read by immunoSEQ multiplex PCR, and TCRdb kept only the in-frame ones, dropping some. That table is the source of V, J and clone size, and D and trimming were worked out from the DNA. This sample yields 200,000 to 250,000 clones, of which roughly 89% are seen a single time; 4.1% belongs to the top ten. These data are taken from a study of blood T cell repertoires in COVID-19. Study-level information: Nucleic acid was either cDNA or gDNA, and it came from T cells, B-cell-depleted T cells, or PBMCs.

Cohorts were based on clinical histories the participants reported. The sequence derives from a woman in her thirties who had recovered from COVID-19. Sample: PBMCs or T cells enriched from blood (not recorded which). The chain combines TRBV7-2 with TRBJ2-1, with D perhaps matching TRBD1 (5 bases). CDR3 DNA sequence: TGTGCCAGCAGCTCGACAGAATACAATGAGCAGTTCTTC. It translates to CASSSTEYNEQFF.